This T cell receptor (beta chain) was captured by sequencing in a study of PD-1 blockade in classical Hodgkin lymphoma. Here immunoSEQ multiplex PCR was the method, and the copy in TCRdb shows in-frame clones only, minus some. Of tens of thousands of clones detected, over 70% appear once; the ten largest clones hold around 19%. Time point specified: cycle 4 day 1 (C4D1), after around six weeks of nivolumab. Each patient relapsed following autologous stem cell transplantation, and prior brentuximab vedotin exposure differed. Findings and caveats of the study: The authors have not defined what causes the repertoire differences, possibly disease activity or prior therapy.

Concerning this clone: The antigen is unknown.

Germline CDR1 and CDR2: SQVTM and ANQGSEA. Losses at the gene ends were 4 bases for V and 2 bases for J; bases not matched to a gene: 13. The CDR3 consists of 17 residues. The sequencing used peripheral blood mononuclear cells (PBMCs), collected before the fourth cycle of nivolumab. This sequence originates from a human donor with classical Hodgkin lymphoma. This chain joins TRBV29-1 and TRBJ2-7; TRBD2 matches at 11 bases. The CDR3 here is CSVGGATSGIPTYEQYF. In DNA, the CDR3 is TGCAGCGTTGGGGGGGCGACTAGCGGGATCCCGACCTACGAGCAGTACTTC.